The rows below give T cell receptor beta chains drawn from one sample of a study of monozygotic twins with inflammatory bowel disease. TCRdb re-called the 5' RACE reads; one entry per CDR3 protein, DNA not given. With 300,000 to 350,000 distinct CDR3 sequences in the sample, the ten largest clones hold 2% to 2.5%. The specimen was blood. The receptor source for this set is a human donor with ulcerative colitis or Crohn's disease, or a healthy co-twin of an affected twin (not recorded which). CDR3s include the opening cysteine and the closing phenylalanine or tryptophan.

V gene	J gene	CDR3 protein
TRBV20-1	TRBJ2-7	CSASDRRTGTSGDEQYF
TRBV12-3/TRBV12-4	TRBJ1-5	CASSLGISNQPQHF
TRBV9	TRBJ1-6	CASSVQGNSPLHF
TRBV6-1	TRBJ1-1	CASSEVGGRNTEAFF
TRBV20-1	TRBJ2-2	CSATQPVHTGELFF
TRBV18	TRBJ2-2	CASSPPRTGELFF
TRBV6-5	TRBJ2-2	CASSYSRGPGELFF
TRBV11-2	TRBJ2-7	CPSSLHDSDAGEQYF
TRBV6-1	TRBJ2-2	CATLGQGSSAGELFF
TRBV6-1	TRBJ1-3	CASSGQISGNTIYF
TRBV20-1	TRBJ1-6	CTPGVHVDYNSPLHF
TRBV7-9	TRBJ2-1	CASSFTSGRIGEQFF
TRBV15	TRBJ2-1	CATSRVKDGHEQFF
TRBV15	TRBJ2-5	CATSRDNPGAQYF
TRBV11-2	TRBJ1-1	CATLVDRTNTEAFF
TRBV5-1	TRBJ1-1	CASPRQFEAFF
TRBV20-1	TRBJ1-1	CSAKSVGGTHLEAFF
TRBV27	TRBJ2-1	CASSPNRGNEQFF
TRBV11-1	TRBJ2-1	CASSISYLDAESYNEQFF
TRBV20-1	TRBJ2-3	CSAVRSTDTQYF
TRBV18	TRBJ1-1	CASSESGGGNTEAFF
TRBV15	TRBJ1-4	CATSPPWDKTNEKLFF
TRBV7-8	TRBJ1-5	CASSFDGSQPQHF
TRBV12-3/TRBV12-4	TRBJ2-2	CASSLSLAGTGELFF
TRBV15	TRBJ2-3	CATRRTRRVTDTQYF
TRBV6-5	TRBJ2-1	CASSYSGPPGSEQFF
TRBV5-6	TRBJ2-2	CASSLYGNSNTGELFF